Shown below are 19 T cell receptor beta chains from a single sample sequenced in a study of Ad26.COV2.S vaccination and SARS-CoV-2 variants. Some clones are missing from TCRdb's copy, which holds only in-frame ones; the method was immunoSEQ multiplex PCR. The sample lists hundreds of thousands of clones; around 87% were seen once. The treatment was: around 19 received Ad26.COV2.S at low or high dose, single or two shots; roughly five received placebo; per-sample allocation not given. The samples were gathered on day 63 after the first injection of vaccine or placebo. Sample: peripheral blood, taken in a trial of Ad26.COV2.S vaccine versus placebo. The receptors derive from a person aged 18-65 years who received the Ad26.COV2.S COVID-19 vaccine or a placebo.

The rearrangement joins TRBV12-3 or TRBV12-4 to TRBJ2-7, with D tentatively TRBD1 (5 bases). V was shortened by 5 bases and J by 1 base, with 9 bases between the two germline ends. The CDR3 has 13 amino acids. CDR3 sequence (DNA): TGTGCCAGCAGTGCACAGGTATCCTACGAGCAGTACTTC. Its protein product is CASSAQVSYEQYF.

The J gene is TRBJ2-1, the V gene TRBV5-1; TRBD1 is a possible D gene (5 bases). V was pared by 6 bases and J by 0 bases, with 10 bases between. CDR1 SGHRS and CDR2 YFSETQ come from the germline V gene. The CDR3 is 14 amino acids. The CDR3 here is CASTTGLSYNEQFF. In nucleotides, the CDR3 is TGCGCCAGCACAACAGGTCTCTCCTACAATGAGCAGTTCTTC. Drawing the rest from reference TRBV5-1 and TRBJ2-1, the complete variable domain is KAGVTQTPRYLIKTRGQQVTLSCSPISGHRSVSWYQQTPGQGLQFLFEYFSETQRNKGNFPGRFSGRQFSNSRSEMNVSTLELGDSALYLCASTTGLSYNEQFFGPGTRLTVL.

The chain couples TRBV27 to TRBJ1-1; D perhaps matches TRBD1 (5 bases). The V and J ends lost 3 bases and 4 bases respectively, with 12 bases between them. The CDR3 length is 14 residues. The germline V gene encodes CDR1 MNHEY and CDR2 SMNVEV (reference sequence). In DNA form, the CDR3 reads TGTGCCAGCAGTTTTCAGGGTTGGGGCACTGAAGCTTTCTTT. It codes for CASSFQGWGTEAFF.

The CDR3 nucleotides read TGCGCCAGCAGCCAAAGCAGGGGTAATCAGCCCCAGCATTTT. The encoded protein is CASSQSRGNQPQHF. The V call is TRBV4-3, the J call TRBJ1-5, with D maybe TRBD1 (6 bases). V was shortened by 2 bases and J by 4 bases, with 9 bases between the two germline ends. From germline, CDR1 is LGHNA and CDR2 YSLEER. The CDR3 runs to 14 residues.

This chain connects TRBV18 to TRBJ2-2, with 9 bases fitting TRBD2. This CDR3 has 16 amino acids. V lost 3 bases, J lost 1 base, and 3 bases stayed unmatched. The germline V gene encodes CDR1 KGHSH and CDR2 LQKENI. CDR3 DNA sequence: TGTGCCAGCTCACCCATACTAGCGGGGAACACCGGGGAGCTGTTTTTT. Protein product: CASSPILAGNTGELFF. Variable domain in full (rest from reference TRBV18 and TRBJ2-2): NAGVMQNPRHLVRRRGQEARLRCSPMKGHSHVYWYRQLPEEGLKFMVYLQKENIIDESGMPKERFSAEFPKEGPSILRIQQVVRGDSAAYFCASSPILAGNTGELFFGEGSRLTVL.

This chain joins TRBV20-1 and TRBJ2-3; 9 bases are shared with TRBD2. Germline V CDR1 and CDR2: DFQATT, SNEGSKA (reference sequence). This CDR3 comprises 16 residues. Trimming cost V 3 bases and J 2 bases; bases outside gene matches: 9. CDR3 loop: CSASPYGTSNTDTQYF. CDR3 DNA: TGCAGTGCTAGTCCCTATGGGACTAGCAACACAGATACGCAGTATTTT.

This clone appeared a single time. This rearrangement joins TRBV5-1 to TRBJ1-2; TRBD1 matches 9 bases. Germline CDR1 reads SGHRS; CDR2 reads YFSETQ. The CDR3 consists of 14 residues. V gave up 0 bases and J gave up 3 bases; unmatched junction bases: 0. The CDR3 reads CASSLGDRDYGYTF. The CDR3 DNA is TGCGCCAGCAGCTTGGGGGACAGGGACTATGGCTACACCTTC. Full variable domain (outside the CDR3, taken from reference TRBV5-1 and TRBJ1-2): KAGVTQTPRYLIKTRGQQVTLSCSPISGHRSVSWYQQTPGQGLQFLFEYFSETQRNKGNFPGRFSGRQFSNSRSEMNVSTLELGDSALYLCASSLGDRDYGYTFGSGTRLTVV.

Only one count was recorded for this clone. The rearrangement uses TRBV2 and TRBJ2-1, with 7 bases fitting TRBD1. Germline assignment: CDR1 SNHLY and CDR2 FYNNEI. Trimming cost V 6 bases and J 2 bases; bases outside gene matches: 13. The CDR3 totals 17 residues. DNA for the CDR3: TGTGCCAGCAGCCGACGGGGCCGCCAGGGGGCCTACAATGAGCAGTTCTTC. This sequence encodes CASSRRGRQGAYNEQFF.

The chain carries TRBV29-1 and TRBJ2-2; maybe TRBD2 (5 bases). V lost 1 base, J lost 7 bases, and 13 bases lay in between. This CDR3 spans 14 amino acids. Per germline, CDR1 SQVTM and CDR2 ANQGSEA. CDR3 in DNA: TGCAGCGTTGAAGTCGGACGAGAGGGCGGGGAGCTGTTTTTT. Amino acids: CSVEVGREGGELFF.

CDR3 DNA: TGCGCCAGCAGCTTGGAATACCTAAGCTCCTACAATGAGCAGTTCTTC. It yields the protein CASSLEYLSSYNEQFF. This chain uses TRBV5-1 with TRBJ2-1; D is unresolved. The germline V gene has CDR1 SGHRS and CDR2 YFSETQ. The CDR3 totals 16 residues. V lost 0 bases and J lost 0, with 10 bases in between.

The chain couples TRBV18 to TRBJ2-3, with D hard to call. V was cut by 3 bases and J by 2 bases, with 12 bases left in between. The germline CDR1 and CDR2 sequences are KGHSH and LQKENI. The CDR3 runs 15 residues. The CDR3 sequence is CASSPRTAYTDTQYF. The CDR3 DNA follows: TGTGCCAGCTCACCGCGTACAGCCTACACAGATACGCAGTATTTT.

This sequence joins TRBV7-9 and TRBJ2-1; D not certain. With 2 bases removed from V and 0 bases from J, the gap between germline ends came to 14 bases. This CDR3 region has 17 residues. CDR1 and CDR2 from the germline V gene are SEHNR and FQNEAQ (reference sequence). CDR3 sequence (DNA): TGTGCCAGCAGCTTATGGGATGGCGCGAGCTCCTACAATGAGCAGTTCTTC. As protein: CASSLWDGASSYNEQFF.

The sample holds a few counts of this clone. V and J are TRBV7-9 and TRBJ2-7; 14 bases are a match to TRBD2. The CDR3 is 14 amino acids. With V trimmed by 5 bases and J by 5 bases, 2 bases remained unmatched. Per the germline V gene, CDR1 is SEHNR and CDR2 is FQNEAQ (reference sequence). CDR3 DNA: TGTGCCAGCAGCCAGGGACTAGCGGGAGACGAGCAGTACTTC. Protein: CASSQGLAGDEQYF.

This clone was seen only a few times. V usage is TRBV6-2 or TRBV6-3 and J usage is TRBJ2-2; no clear D gene. Germline values: CDR1 MNHEY, CDR2 SVGEGT. The ends were cut back, 4 bases at V and 5 bases at J, with 14 bases in the middle. This CDR3 spans 15 amino acids. CDR3 protein: CASSWVWRRTGELFF. The CDR3 DNA reads TGTGCCAGCAGTTGGGTGTGGCGGCGTACCGGGGAGCTGTTTTTT.

The rearrangement uses TRBV3-1 (or the pseudogene TRBV3-2) and TRBJ2-5; D gene uncertain. CDR3 size: 13 residues. V gave up 1 base and J gave up 2 bases, with 5 bases separating them. Germline V gene data show CDR1 as LGHDT and CDR2 as YNNKEL (reference sequence). The chain's CDR3 is CASSQGRQETQYF. CDR3 coding DNA: TGTGCCAGCAGCCAAGGGCGTCAAGAGACCCAGTACTTC.

V gene TRBV18 combines with J gene TRBJ2-2, with D perhaps TRBD2 (5 bases). Germline V gene lookup returns CDR1 KGHSH and CDR2 LQKENI. The CDR3 length is 15 residues. Trimming removed 3 bases at V and 6 bases at J, with 14 bases between. CDR3 sequence reads: CASSPRASKAGELFF. The CDR3 DNA reads TGTGCCAGCTCACCTCGGGCTAGCAAGGCCGGGGAGCTGTTTTTT.

The rearrangement links TRBV5-1 to TRBJ2-2, with 7 bases matching TRBD1. Looked up from germline, CDR1 is SGHRS and CDR2 is YFSETQ. This CDR3 has 15 amino acids. The V gene end was trimmed by 5 bases and the J gene end by 7 bases; junction bases not matched to a gene: 11. This chain's CDR3 is CASSRDSPRGGELFF. CDR3 bases: TGCGCCAGCAGTAGGGACAGCCCGAGGGGCGGGGAGCTGTTTTTT.

The V call is TRBV29-1, the J call TRBJ1-2, with unresolved D. The CDR3 covers 15 residues. Germline V gene sequence: CDR1 SQVTM, CDR2 ANQGSEA. The V and J ends lost 6 bases and 0 bases respectively, with 17 bases between them. The CDR3 sequence: CSVMGSLYPNYGYTF. For the CDR3, the DNA is TGCAGCGTCATGGGATCCCTGTATCCTAACTATGGCTACACCTTC.

A single count supports this clone. The rearrangement uses TRBV6-5 and TRBJ2-5; a weak D match, TRBD1 (6 bases). Trimming took off 7 bases at V and 1 base at J, with 10 bases between the two ends. The CDR3 is 13 amino acids. Germline lookup yields CDR1 MNHEY and CDR2 SVGAGI. CDR3 in DNA: TGTGCCAGCACCCCGACAGGCCAAGAGACCCAGTACTTC. Translation: CASTPTGQETQYF.